A single sample is the source of the 28 T cell receptor beta chains below, sequenced in a study of shared clonotypes between healthy human individuals. Generated by immunoSEQ multiplex PCR, the TCRdb table keeps only in-frame clones and is missing some. The data show about 2.4 million clones, with 90% to 95% seen just once and over 0.12% held by the top ten. Material: naive CD4+ T cells sorted from blood. Subset in this sample: CD45RA+ positively selected. Source of these receptors: a young man in good health.

In this sample, this clone turned up once. The V gene is TRBV19, the J gene TRBJ2-7, with D uncertain. The germline gives CDR1 LNHDA, CDR2 SQIVND (reference sequence). The CDR3 consists of 13 residues. Trimming took off 5 bases at V and 0 bases at J, with 8 bases between the two ends. The chain's CDR3 is CASSHLSSYEQYF. The CDR3 DNA reads as TGTGCCAGTAGTCACCTGAGCTCCTACGAGCAGTACTTC.

The chain couples TRBV23-1 to TRBJ2-1, with 8 bases matching TRBD2. TRBV23-1 is treated as an ORF (open reading frame) with a function not yet certain. Germline trimming cut 3 bases from V and 4 bases from J; bases unmatched to any gene: 11. This CDR3 contains 17 residues. DNA of the CDR3: TGCGCCAGCAGTCAGGAGGGAGCGGGAGAAATTTACAATGAGCAGTTCTTC. Translating gives CASSQEGAGEIYNEQFF.

This clone was recorded only once. The CDR3 DNA sequence: TGTGCCATCGCCGCGGGACAGGGGATAAACGAGCAGTACTTC. Translation: CAIAAGQGINEQYF. V and J are TRBV10-3 and TRBJ2-5, with TRBD1 identical over 10 bases. Judging by the DNA end, TRBJ2-7 fits better; the J call may be wrong. The V gene's germline CDR1 is ENHRY and CDR2 SYGVKD. This CDR3 has 14 amino acids.

The rearrangement links TRBV2 to TRBJ1-5; no reliable D call. Looked up from germline, CDR1 is SNHLY and CDR2 is FYNNEI. The ends were cut back, 4 bases at V and 4 bases at J, with 5 bases in the middle. The length of the CDR3 is 12 residues. In DNA, the CDR3 is TGTGCCAGCAGTGCCCTTAATCAGCCCCAGCATTTT. Its translation: CASSALNQPQHF. Supplemented by reference TRBV2 and TRBJ1-5, the full variable domain reads EPEVTQTPSHQVTQMGQEVILRCVPISNHLYFYWYRQILGQKVEFLVSFYNNEISEKSEIFDDQFSVERPDGSNFTLKIRSTKLEDSAMYFCASSALNQPQHFGDGTRLSIL.

This chain connects TRBV30 to TRBJ1-1; D ambiguous. Germline V gene sequence: CDR1 GTSNPN, CDR2 SVGIG (reference sequence). V was cut by 1 base and J by 1 base, with 10 bases left in between. This CDR3 contains 14 residues. The CDR3 nucleotides are TGTGCCTGGAGTGCCAATCTTAGGAACACTGAAGCTTTCTTT. It yields the protein CAWSANLRNTEAFF.

The chain couples TRBV7-2 to TRBJ2-5; 9 bases map to TRBD1. J gave up 6 bases and V 4 bases, and 9 bases lay outside the gene matches. CDR1 and CDR2 (germline): SGHTA, FQGNSA. The CDR3 spans 15 residues. DNA for the CDR3: TGTGCCAGCAGCTCCCCTACAGGGGGCTGGAAGACCCAGTACTTC. This sequence encodes CASSSPTGGWKTQYF.

The chain uses TRBV28 and TRBJ1-1, with D possibly being TRBD1 (6 bases). The CDR3 runs 12 residues. Between the trimmed V and J ends, which lost 6 bases and 6 bases, there was a span of 11 bases. Looked up from germline, CDR1 is MDHEN and CDR2 is SYDVKM. The CDR3 nucleotides are TGTGCCAGCAGGCAAGCAGGGGCTGAAGCTTTCTTT. Translating gives CASRQAGAEAFF. Supplemented by reference TRBV28 and TRBJ1-1, the full variable domain reads DVKVTQSSRYLVKRTGEKVFLECVQDMDHENMFWYRQDPGLGLRLIYFSYDVKMKEKGDIPEGYSVSREKKERFSLILESASTNQTSMYLCASRQAGAEAFFGQGTRLTVV.

V gene TRBV4-1 combines with J gene TRBJ2-5; TRBD1 is a possible D gene (6 bases). Per germline, CDR1 MGHRA and CDR2 YSYEKL. The germline V and J ends were trimmed by 1 base and 1 base, with 13 bases remaining between them. The CDR3 runs to 16 residues. The CDR3 DNA follows: TGCGCCAGCAGCCAAGGTAGCGACAGGTTCCAAGAGACCCAGTACTTC. Translated, it gives CASSQGSDRFQETQYF.

The chain has TRBV18 and TRBJ2-6; no firm D call. V was shortened by 2 bases and J by 0 bases, with 8 bases between the two germline ends. Germline lookup yields CDR1 KGHSH and CDR2 LQKENI. The CDR3 consists of 16 residues. The CDR3 DNA follows: TGTGCCAGCTCACCATCCCCGACCTCTGGGGCCAACGTCCTGACTTTC. It translates to CASSPSPTSGANVLTF.

The genes are TRBV18 and TRBJ2-2; 11 positions agree with TRBD2. The length of the CDR3 is 17 residues. The germline V gene encodes CDR1 KGHSH and CDR2 LQKENI. The junction had 5 bases not matched to a gene; V was cut back by 0 bases and J by 5 bases. The CDR3 coding sequence is TGTGCCAGCTCACCACCTGGGACTAGCGGAATTACCGGGGAGCTGTTTTTT. As protein: CASSPPGTSGITGELFF.

The chain links TRBV5-1 to TRBJ2-3, with D tentatively TRBD2 (6 bases). Germline V gene sequence: CDR1 SGHRS, CDR2 YFSETQ. With 0 bases removed from V and 3 bases from J, the gap between germline ends came to 11 bases. The CDR3 is 15 residues long. The CDR3 region has the DNA TGCGCCAGCAGCTTGGCGGGAGTGGTGACAGATACGCAGTATTTT. Its translation is CASSLAGVVTDTQYF.

This sequence joins TRBV21-1 and TRBJ2-7; the D call in the table, TRBD1, was not verified against the DNA. TRBV21-1 is listed as a pseudogene. This CDR3 spans 15 amino acids. In nucleotides, the CDR3 is TGTGCCAGCAGCAAAGGGGACAGGTGTTCCTACGAGCAGTACTTC. Translation gives CASSKGDRCSYEQYF.

The V and J genes are TRBV18 and TRBJ1-6, with 7 bases that match TRBD1. CDR1 and CDR2 from the germline V gene are KGHSH and LQKENI. The CDR3 is 14 residues long. After removal of 2 bases from V and 9 bases from J, the junction contained 4 bases not matched to a gene. CDR3 sequence (DNA): TGTGCCAGCTCACCAACAGGGGAGGCTTCACCCCTCCACTTT. Its translation is CASSPTGEASPLHF.

The rearrangement joins TRBV6-1 to TRBJ2-2; 9 nucleotides match TRBD1. Losses at the gene ends were 6 bases for V and 6 bases for J; bases not matched to a gene: 5. CDR1 is MNHNS, CDR2 SASEGT, per germline. The CDR3 extends over 14 amino acids. The CDR3 loop is CASRTGGRAGELFF. Here the CDR3 DNA reads TGTGCCAGCAGAACAGGGGGCCGGGCCGGGGAGCTGTTTTTT.

Concerning this clone: Mismatch with germline at one junction end may stem from a read error. The chain employs TRBV6-6 and TRBJ2-2, with a weak D call TRBD1 (5 bases). CDR3 length equals 16 residues. Per germline, CDR1 MNHNY and CDR2 SVGAGI (reference sequence). The CDR3 bases are TGTGCCAGCAGTTACTCCAGGCAGGGCACCACCGAGGAGCTGTTTTTT. Its protein product is CASSYSRQGTTEELFF.

This clone was picked up a small number of times. The chain employs TRBV30 and TRBJ1-5; 8 bases fit TRBD1. V lost 2 bases to trimming and J lost 6 bases; unmatched junction nucleotides: 3. Germline V CDR1 and CDR2: GTSNPN, SVGIG (reference sequence). The CDR3 sequence is 13 residues long. CDR3 sequence: CAWSQGASQPQHF. The DNA for the CDR3 is TGTGCCTGGAGTCAGGGGGCGAGTCAGCCCCAGCATTTT.

A single count supports this clone. This chain connects TRBV9 to TRBJ2-3; a weak D match, TRBD1 (7 bases). CDR1 and CDR2 (germline): SGDLS, YYNGEE. V lost 0 bases, J lost 2 bases, and 13 bases lay in between. This CDR3 comprises 16 residues. The DNA of the CDR3 is TGTGCCAGCAGCGTAGTGGAGGGGGCATACACAGATACGCAGTATTTT. Residues: CASSVVEGAYTDTQYF.

V is TRBV9 and J is TRBJ2-2, with D hard to call. Germline V gives CDR1 SGDLS, CDR2 YYNGEE. V lost 0 bases and J 6 bases, leaving 9 bases between the germline ends. The CDR3 length is 14 residues. CDR3 in amino acids: CASSVGMVSGELFF. As DNA, the CDR3 is TGTGCCAGCAGCGTAGGTATGGTGTCCGGGGAGCTGTTTTTT.

The rearrangement links TRBV19 to TRBJ2-1; 7 bases map to TRBD2. V dropped 1 base and J dropped 11; count of bases not matched to a gene: 11. The germline CDR1 and CDR2 sequences are LNHDA and SQIVND (reference sequence). This CDR3 is built from 15 residues. In DNA, the CDR3 is TGTGCCAGTAGTATAGTTGGGCTAGCGGCGTCTAAGCAGTTCTTC. It specifies CASSIVGLAASKQFF. Full variable domain (outside the CDR3, taken from reference TRBV19 and TRBJ2-1): DGGITQSPKYLFRKEGQNVTLSCEQNLNHDAMYWYRQDPGQGLRLIYYSQIVNDFQKGDIAEGYSVSREKKESFPLTVTSAQKNPTAFYLCASSIVGLAASKQFFGPGTRLTVL.

The rearrangement uses TRBV28 and TRBJ1-6, with 7 bases fitting TRBD1. The CDR3 totals 15 residues. The V gene's germline CDR1 is MDHEN and CDR2 SYDVKM. After removal of 10 bases from V and 0 bases from J, the junction contained 6 bases not matched to a gene. The CDR3 region is CATMTGSSYNSPLHF. CDR3 coding DNA: TGTGCCACCATGACAGGGAGCTCCTATAATTCACCCCTCCACTTT.

Only a few counts were recorded for this clone. The chain couples TRBV2 to TRBJ1-1; a possible D gene is TRBD1 (6 bases). V was shortened by 7 bases and J by 1 base, with 13 bases between the two germline ends. The CDR3 contains 14 residues. The germline gives CDR1 SNHLY, CDR2 FYNNEI. CDR3 in amino acids: CASIPTGANTEAFF. In DNA, the CDR3 is TGTGCCAGCATTCCGACGGGGGCGAACACTGAAGCTTTCTTT.

This rearrangement joins TRBV10-2 to TRBJ1-2; D is unclear. This CDR3 is 13 amino acids long. From germline, CDR1 is WSHSY and CDR2 SAAADI. V lost 4 bases to trimming and J lost 8 bases, with 14 bases between them. In nucleotides, the CDR3 is TGCGCCAGCAGTGCGGTGAACACGGGCGGCTACACCTTC. Protein: CASSAVNTGGYTF.

The rearrangement joins TRBV5-1 to TRBJ2-5; the match to TRBD2 covers 7 bases. Losses at the gene ends were 0 bases for V and 1 base for J; bases not matched to a gene: 9. This CDR3 is 17 amino acids long. CDR1 is SGHRS, CDR2 YFSETQ, per germline. The CDR3 here is CASSLAMSGTIQETQYF. The CDR3 DNA sequence: TGCGCCAGCAGCTTGGCTATGTCGGGGACTATCCAAGAGACCCAGTACTTC.

The chain couples TRBV5-1 to TRBJ2-6; D perhaps matches TRBD1 (5 bases). This CDR3 has 14 residues. Trimming took 8 bases from V and 1 from J, leaving 10 bases between them. The germline V gene has CDR1 SGHRS and CDR2 YFSETQ. Written as DNA, the CDR3 is TGCGCCAGACGACAGTGGTCTGGGGCCAACGTCCTGACTTTC. Protein sequence: CARRQWSGANVLTF.

V is TRBV2 and J is TRBJ1-4; D uncertain. Trimming took 3 bases from V and 0 from J, leaving 5 bases between them. The CDR3 contains 14 residues. CDR1 and CDR2 (germline): SNHLY, FYNNEI. CDR3 sequence reads: CASSDRATNEKLFF. The CDR3 DNA reads as TGTGCCAGCAGTGACCGCGCAACTAATGAAAAACTGTTTTTT.

As to this clone: Additional DNA sequences in this sample encode the identical CDR3. The chain is built from TRBV11-2 and TRBJ2-5; no firm D call. V shed 2 bases and J shed 1 base, with 5 bases lying between them. The CDR3 has 13 amino acids. Germline CDR1 is SGHAT and CDR2 is FQNNGV. CDR3 sequence (DNA): TGTGCCAGCAGCTTAAACATCCAAGAGACCCAGTACTTC. It specifies CASSLNIQETQYF.

The chain recombines TRBV4-1 with TRBJ2-7, with D unclear. Germline values: CDR1 MGHRA, CDR2 YSYEKL. Trimming took off 0 bases at V and 9 bases at J, with 9 bases between the two ends. This CDR3 spans 12 amino acids. The CDR3 DNA reads as TGCGCCAGCAGCCAAGATTCACGCGGGCAGTACTTC. Residues: CASSQDSRGQYF.

This clone is a singleton in its sample. The CDR3: CASPRTGYNNEQFF. CDR3 nucleotide sequence: TGTGCCAGCCCTAGGACAGGGTACAACAATGAGCAGTTCTTC. J is TRBJ2-1 and V is TRBV2; 8 bases match TRBD1. CDR1 and CDR2 from the germline V gene are SNHLY and FYNNEI. V shed 8 bases and J 5 bases; nucleotides not matched to a gene: 8. This CDR3 comprises 14 residues. Variable domain in full (rest from reference TRBV2 and TRBJ2-1): EPEVTQTPSHQVTQMGQEVILRCVPISNHLYFYWYRQILGQKVEFLVSFYNNEISEKSEIFDDQFSVERPDGSNFTLKIRSTKLEDSAMYFCASPRTGYNNEQFFGPGTRLTVL.